This T cell receptor beta chain was sequenced during a study of cytomegalovirus exposure and HLA in healthy donors. The study, taken as a whole, reports: An analysis done earlier found most TCR beta V segments productive about 87% or about 30% of the time. When a later analysis was performed, an Asian-associated ancestry cluster reportedly had fewer N-insertions than the approximately 690-donor mean. A missense DCLRE1C variant was associated with V- and J-gene trimming of TCR beta chains in a later analysis, and an independent cohort replicated the association. Some TCR beta chains (164 of them) were listed as cytomegalovirus-associated.

Points on this clone: The target antigen is unknown.

Germline CDR1 MNHNY, CDR2 SVGAGI (reference sequence). The CDR3 totals 14 residues. Primers: 60 Vbeta forward and 13 Jbeta reverse. The assay was immunoSEQ multiplex PCR, and TCRdb's table has in-frame clones only and misses some. The sample has roughly 80,000 clones; around two thirds are singletons. This chain links TRBV6-6 with TRBJ2-5; 8 bases fit TRBD1. With the DNA end fitting TRBJ2-7 better, the J assignment may be wrong. This clonotype was sampled from a woman aged 50 to 65 in good health and CMV-seropositive. The specimen sequenced was PBMCs. The CDR3 sequence: CASSYVGQGDEQYF. DNA of the CDR3: TGTGCCAGCAGTTATGTAGGACAGGGAGACGAGCAGTACTTC.